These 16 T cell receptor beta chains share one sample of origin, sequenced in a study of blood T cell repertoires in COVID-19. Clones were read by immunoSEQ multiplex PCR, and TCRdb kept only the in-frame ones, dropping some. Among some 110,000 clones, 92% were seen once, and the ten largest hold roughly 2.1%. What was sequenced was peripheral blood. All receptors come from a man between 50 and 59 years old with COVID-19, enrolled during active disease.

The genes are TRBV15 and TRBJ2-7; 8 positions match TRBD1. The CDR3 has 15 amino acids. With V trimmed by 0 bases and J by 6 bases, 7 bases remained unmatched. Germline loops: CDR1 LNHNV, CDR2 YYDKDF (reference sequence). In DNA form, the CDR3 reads TGTGCCACCAGCAGAGACCTCGGACAGGGAGTCGAGCAGTACGTC. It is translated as CATSRDLGQGVEQYV.

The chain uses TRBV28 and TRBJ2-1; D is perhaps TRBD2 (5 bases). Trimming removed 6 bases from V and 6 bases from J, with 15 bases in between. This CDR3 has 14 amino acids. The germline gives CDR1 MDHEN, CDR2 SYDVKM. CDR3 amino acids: CASSTPGFPNEQFF. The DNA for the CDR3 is TGTGCCAGCAGCACCCCGGGATTCCCCAATGAGCAGTTCTTC. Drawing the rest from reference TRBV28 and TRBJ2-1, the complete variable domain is DVKVTQSSRYLVKRTGEKVFLECVQDMDHENMFWYRQDPGLGLRLIYFSYDVKMKEKGDIPEGYSVSREKKERFSLILESASTNQTSMYLCASSTPGFPNEQFFGPGTRLTVL.

The CDR3 is CSVPQGETQYF. CDR3 nucleotides: TGCAGCGTCCCCCAGGGAGAGACCCAGTACTTC. The chain carries TRBV29-1 and TRBJ2-5, with D possibly TRBD1 on 5 matching bases. The CDR3 totals 11 residues. Germline V gene data show CDR1 as SQVTM and CDR2 as ANQGSEA. Trimming took off 6 bases at V and 4 bases at J, with 9 bases between the two ends.

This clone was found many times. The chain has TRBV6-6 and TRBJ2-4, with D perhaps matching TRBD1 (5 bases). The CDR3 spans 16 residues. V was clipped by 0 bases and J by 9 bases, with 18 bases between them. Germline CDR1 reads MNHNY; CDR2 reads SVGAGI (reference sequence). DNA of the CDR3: TGTGCCAGCAGTTACTCCCCAGACAGTCCGGAACTCATTCAGTACTTC. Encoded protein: CASSYSPDSPELIQYF.

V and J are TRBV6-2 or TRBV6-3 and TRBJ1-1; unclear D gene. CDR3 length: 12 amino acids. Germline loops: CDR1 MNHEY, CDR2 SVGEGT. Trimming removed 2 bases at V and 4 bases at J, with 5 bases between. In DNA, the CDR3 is TGTGCCAGCAGTTACGGCACCACTGAAGCTTTCTTT. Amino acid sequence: CASSYGTTEAFF.

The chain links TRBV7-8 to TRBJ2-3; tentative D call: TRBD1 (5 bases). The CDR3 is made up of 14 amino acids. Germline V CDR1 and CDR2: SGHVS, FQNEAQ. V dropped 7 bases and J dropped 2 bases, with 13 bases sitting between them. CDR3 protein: CASKIDSSTDTQYF. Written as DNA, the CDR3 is TGTGCCAGCAAGATTGACAGCTCCACAGATACGCAGTATTTT.

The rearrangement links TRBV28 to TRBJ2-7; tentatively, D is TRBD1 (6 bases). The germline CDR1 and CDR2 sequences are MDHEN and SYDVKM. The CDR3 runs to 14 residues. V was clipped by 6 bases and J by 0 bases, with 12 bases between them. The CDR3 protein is CASSADRSSYEQYF. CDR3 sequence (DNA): TGTGCCAGCAGCGCTGACAGGAGCTCCTACGAGCAGTACTTC.

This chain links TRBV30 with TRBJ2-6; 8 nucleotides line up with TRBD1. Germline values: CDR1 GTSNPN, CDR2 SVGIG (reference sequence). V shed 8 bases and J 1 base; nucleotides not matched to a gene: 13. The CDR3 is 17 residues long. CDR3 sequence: CAAGKGQGSSGANVLTF. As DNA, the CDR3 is TGTGCCGCAGGAAAAGGACAGGGCTCATCTGGGGCCAACGTCCTGACTTTC.

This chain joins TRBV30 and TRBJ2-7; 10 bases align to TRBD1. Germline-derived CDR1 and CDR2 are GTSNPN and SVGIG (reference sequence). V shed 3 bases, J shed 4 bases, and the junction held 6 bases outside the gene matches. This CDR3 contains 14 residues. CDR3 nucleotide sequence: TGTGCCTGGAGCGGGGGACAGGGGAATTACGAGCAGTACTTC. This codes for CAWSGGQGNYEQYF.

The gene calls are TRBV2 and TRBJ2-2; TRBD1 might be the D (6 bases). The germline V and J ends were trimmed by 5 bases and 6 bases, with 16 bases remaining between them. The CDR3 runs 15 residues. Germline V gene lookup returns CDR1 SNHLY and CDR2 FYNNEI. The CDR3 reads CASSLQGPRAGELFF. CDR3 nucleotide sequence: TGTGCCAGCAGTTTACAGGGCCCCCGGGCCGGGGAGCTGTTTTTT.

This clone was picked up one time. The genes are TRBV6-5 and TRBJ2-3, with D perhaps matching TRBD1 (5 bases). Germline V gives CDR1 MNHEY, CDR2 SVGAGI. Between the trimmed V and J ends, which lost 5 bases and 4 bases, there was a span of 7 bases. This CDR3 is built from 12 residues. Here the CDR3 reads CASSQGSDTQYF. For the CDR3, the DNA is TGTGCCAGCAGTCAGGGCTCAGATACGCAGTATTTT.

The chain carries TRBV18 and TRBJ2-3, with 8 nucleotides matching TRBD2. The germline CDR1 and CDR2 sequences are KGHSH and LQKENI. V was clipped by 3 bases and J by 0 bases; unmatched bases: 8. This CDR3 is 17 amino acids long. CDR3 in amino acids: CASSPFTSGSSTDTQYF. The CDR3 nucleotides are TGTGCCAGCTCACCGTTCACTAGCGGATCTAGCACAGATACGCAGTATTTT.

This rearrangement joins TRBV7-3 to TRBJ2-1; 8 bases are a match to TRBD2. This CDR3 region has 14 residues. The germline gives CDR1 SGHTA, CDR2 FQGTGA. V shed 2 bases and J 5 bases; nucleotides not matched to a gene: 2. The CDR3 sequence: CASSLAGGHNEQFF. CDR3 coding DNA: TGTGCCAGCAGCTTAGCGGGAGGCCACAATGAGCAGTTCTTC.

CDR3 in amino acids: CASSYPAGTGELFF. CDR3 in DNA: TGTGCCAGCAGTTACCCTGCAGGGACCGGGGAGCTGTTTTTT. The gene calls are TRBV6-6 and TRBJ2-2; D might be TRBD1 (5 bases). CDR1 and CDR2 from the germline V gene are MNHNY and SVGAGI (reference sequence). CDR3 length: 14 residues. The V gene lost 2 bases and the J gene lost 5 bases, with 9 bases spanning the gap.

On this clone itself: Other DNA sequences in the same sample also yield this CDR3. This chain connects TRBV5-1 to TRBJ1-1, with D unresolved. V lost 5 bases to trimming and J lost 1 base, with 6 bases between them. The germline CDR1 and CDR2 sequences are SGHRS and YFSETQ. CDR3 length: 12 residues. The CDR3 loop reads CASSRGNTEAFF. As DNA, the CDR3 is TGCGCCAGCAGTAGAGGGAACACTGAAGCTTTCTTT.

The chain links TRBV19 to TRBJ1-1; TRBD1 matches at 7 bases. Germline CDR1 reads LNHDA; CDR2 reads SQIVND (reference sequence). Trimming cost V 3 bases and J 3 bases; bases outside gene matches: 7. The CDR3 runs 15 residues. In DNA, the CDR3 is TGTGCCAGTAGTATCCACAGGGGCGAGGACACTGAAGCTTTCTTT. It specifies CASSIHRGEDTEAFF.